This passage covers 9 T cell receptor beta chains from one sample sequenced in a study of cytomegalovirus exposure and HLA in healthy donors. With 60 Vbeta and 13 Jbeta primers, the PCR was carried out. Produced via immunoSEQ multiplex PCR; TCRdb's table is partial and in-frame only. Among approximately 100,000 clones, around nine tenths were seen once, and the ten largest hold about a tenth. Sequenced input: PBMCs. Every receptor here comes from a man aged 30-40 years in good health and CMV-seropositive.

The gene calls are TRBV5-6 and TRBJ2-4; 8 positions match TRBD1. V shed 0 bases and J 7 bases; nucleotides not matched to a gene: 6. The CDR3 runs to 15 residues. The germline gives CDR1 SGHDT, CDR2 YYEEEE. The CDR3 protein is CASSLAGGQVNIQYF. CDR3 coding DNA: TGTGCCAGCAGCTTGGCTGGGGGACAGGTTAACATTCAGTACTTC. Complete variable domain (other parts from reference TRBV5-6 and TRBJ2-4): DAGVTQSPTHLIKTRGQQVTLRCSPKSGHDTVSWYQQALGQGPQFIFQYYEEEERQRGNFPDRFSGHQFPNYSSELNVNALLLGDSALYLCASSLAGGQVNIQYFGAGTRLSVL.

The chain couples TRBV28 to TRBJ2-3; 8 bases agree with TRBD2. The CDR3 length is 17 residues. V gave up 1 base and J gave up 2 bases; unmatched junction bases: 8. CDR1 is MDHEN, CDR2 SYDVKM, per germline. The CDR3: CASSLSKREIYTDTQYF. The CDR3 DNA reads as TGTGCCAGCAGTTTATCCAAGCGGGAGATATACACAGATACGCAGTATTTT.

This clone was seen only once. V is TRBV4-2 and J is TRBJ2-7; 7 bases fit TRBD1. The CDR3 covers 14 residues. Trimming removed 0 bases from V and 3 bases from J; junction bases left unmatched: 2. From germline, CDR1 is LGHNA and CDR2 YNFKEQ. The CDR3 loop is CASSQEQGHYEQYF. CDR3 nucleotide sequence: TGTGCCAGCAGCCAAGAACAGGGGCACTACGAGCAGTACTTC.

This chain uses TRBV9 with TRBJ2-5; TRBD1 aligns across 10 bases. Germline V gene sequence: CDR1 SGDLS, CDR2 YYNGEE. The ends lost 3 bases at V and 4 bases at J; junction bases unmatched: 3. The CDR3 runs 14 residues. CDR3 sequence: CASSGQGAGETQYF. The CDR3 nucleotides are TGTGCCAGCAGCGGACAGGGGGCTGGAGAGACCCAGTACTTC. The variable domain in full, completed from reference TRBV9 and TRBJ2-5, reads DSGVTQTPKHLITATGQRVTLRCSPRSGDLSVYWYQQSLDQGLQFLIQYYNGEERAKGNILERFSAQQFPDLHSELNLSSLELGDSALYFCASSGQGAGETQYFGPGTRLLVL.

V gene TRBV10-1 combines with J gene TRBJ1-1; no clear D gene. Germline V gene lookup returns CDR1 WNHNN and CDR2 SYGVQD (reference sequence). Trimming took 7 bases from V and 0 from J, leaving 15 bases between them. This CDR3 is 15 amino acids long. In DNA form, the CDR3 reads TGCGCCAGCACCGCCGAAATAACTATGAACACTGAAGCTTTCTTT. It encodes CASTAEITMNTEAFF.

The chain uses TRBV28 and TRBJ2-7; D is uncertain. Looked up from germline, CDR1 is MDHEN and CDR2 is SYDVKM. V lost 6 bases and J 1 base, leaving 13 bases between the germline ends. This CDR3 is 14 amino acids long. The CDR3, as DNA: TGTGCCAGCAGACTGGCGGTTAATTCCTACGAGCAGTACTTC. This encodes CASRLAVNSYEQYF. The whole variable domain, remainder taken from reference TRBV28 and TRBJ2-7, is DVKVTQSSRYLVKRTGEKVFLECVQDMDHENMFWYRQDPGLGLRLIYFSYDVKMKEKGDIPEGYSVSREKKERFSLILESASTNQTSMYLCASRLAVNSYEQYFGPGTRLTVT.

The chain has TRBV4-2 and TRBJ2-7; a weak D match, TRBD2 (5 bases). This CDR3 has 14 residues. CDR1 is LGHNA, CDR2 YNFKEQ, per germline. Deletions cut 5 bases from V and 0 bases from J, with 11 bases between. CDR3 protein: CASSNSASSYEQYF. CDR3 nucleotides: TGTGCCAGCAGCAATAGCGCTAGCTCCTACGAGCAGTACTTC.

This chain joins TRBV5-1 and TRBJ2-7; TRBD2 is a possible D gene (5 bases). CDR3 size: 15 residues. Germline V CDR1 and CDR2: SGHRS, YFSETQ. V lost 7 bases and J lost 4, with 21 bases in between. The CDR3 coding sequence is TGCGCCAGCCGGGCTGAGATAGCGTCAACTTACGAGCAGTACTTC. This codes for CASRAEIASTYEQYF.

The V gene is TRBV18, the J gene TRBJ2-2; the match to TRBD2 covers 13 bases. CDR1 KGHSH and CDR2 LQKENI come from the germline V gene. The CDR3 consists of 20 residues. The V and J ends lost 5 bases and 1 base, in that order; junction bases with no gene match: 13. The CDR3 here is CASSSRQLAGGQKNTGELFF. The DNA for the CDR3 is TGTGCCAGCTCATCACGACAACTAGCGGGAGGGCAGAAGAACACCGGGGAGCTGTTTTTT.